Each of the 20 T cell receptor beta chains below was sequenced from the same sample in a study of blood T cell repertoires in COVID-19. TCRdb's table, derived via immunoSEQ multiplex PCR, lists solely in-frame clones and lacks some. The table has about 340,000 clones, around 91% seen once. Sequencing used peripheral blood. These receptors were collected from a woman between 18 and 29 years old who had recovered from COVID-19.

The chain couples TRBV5-5 to TRBJ2-7; 11 bases map to TRBD1. The CDR3 is 15 residues long. Germline CDR1 reads SGHKS; CDR2 reads YYEKEE (reference sequence). The J segment lost 2 bases and the V segment lost 4 bases, leaving 5 bases of the junction unmatched. CDR3 region: CASSQRDRGAYEQYV. CDR3 DNA sequence: TGTGCCAGCAGCCAAAGGGACAGGGGGGCCTACGAGCAGTACGTC.

The J gene is TRBJ2-3, the V gene TRBV9, with D perhaps TRBD2 (5 bases). Trimming took 2 bases from V and 1 from J, leaving 14 bases between them. Per germline, CDR1 SGDLS and CDR2 YYNGEE. The CDR3 runs 16 residues. The CDR3 nucleotides read TGTGCCAGCAGCGTCAGGTCGAGGGTTGGCACAGATACGCAGTATTTT. Translated: CASSVRSRVGTDTQYF. Together with reference TRBV9 and TRBJ2-3, the CDR3 gives the full variable domain: DSGVTQTPKHLITATGQRVTLRCSPRSGDLSVYWYQQSLDQGLQFLIQYYNGEERAKGNILERFSAQQFPDLHSELNLSSLELGDSALYFCASSVRSRVGTDTQYFGPGTRLTVL.

V gene TRBV11-2 combines with J gene TRBJ1-1; no firm D call. V was trimmed by 4 bases and J by 1 base, leaving 13 bases between them. From germline, CDR1 is SGHAT and CDR2 FQNNGV. This CDR3 spans 15 amino acids. The DNA for the CDR3 is TGTGCCAGCAGCTCTACACGTCGGGGGAACACTGAAGCTTTCTTT. Encoded protein: CASSSTRRGNTEAFF.

The chain recombines TRBV5-1 with TRBJ2-3, with TRBD2 matching over 13 bases. There are 16 residues in the CDR3. The germline V gene encodes CDR1 SGHRS and CDR2 YFSETQ. V shed 4 bases, J shed 2 bases, and the junction held 4 bases outside the gene matches. CDR3 in amino acids: CASSPGTSGNTDTQYF. In DNA, the CDR3 is TGCGCCAGCAGCCCAGGGACTAGCGGGAACACAGATACGCAGTATTTT.

The chain joins TRBV2 to TRBJ2-7; 7 bases align to TRBD1. V lost 8 bases, J lost 1 base, and 5 bases stayed unmatched. The CDR3 totals 13 residues. CDR1 SNHLY and CDR2 FYNNEI come from the germline V gene. Written as DNA, the CDR3 is TGTGCCAGCGCGAACAGGGGATCCTACGAGCAGTACGTC. Its protein product is CASANRGSYEQYV.

The chain recombines TRBV7-9 with TRBJ2-2, with D possibly matching TRBD2 (6 bases). From germline, CDR1 is SEHNR and CDR2 FQNEAQ (reference sequence). This CDR3 is built from 15 residues. The ends were cut back, 5 bases at V and 6 bases at J, with 16 bases in the middle. CDR3 protein: CASSPQSASAGELFF. The CDR3, as DNA: TGTGCCAGCAGCCCCCAATCGGCTAGCGCCGGGGAGCTGTTTTTT. Based on the CDR3 plus reference TRBV7-9 and TRBJ2-2, the full variable domain is DTGVSQNPRHKITKRGQNVTFRCDPISEHNRLYWYRQTLGQGPEFLTYFQNEAQLEKSRLLSDRFSAERPKGSFSTLEIQRTEQGDSAMYLCASSPQSASAGELFFGEGSRLTVL.

This clone was counted many times. The chain carries TRBV27 and TRBJ2-7, with 7 bases matching TRBD2. In germline, CDR1 is MNHEY, CDR2 SMNVEV (reference sequence). The CDR3 runs 15 residues. V lost 7 bases, J lost 0 bases, and 9 bases stayed unmatched. The chain's CDR3 is CASKVGLADSYEQYV. The CDR3 DNA reads TGTGCCAGCAAGGTAGGGCTAGCGGACTCCTACGAGCAGTACGTC.

The chain joins TRBV4-1 to TRBJ1-4; TRBD1 is a possible D gene (6 bases). CDR3 length: 17 residues. The germline gives CDR1 MGHRA, CDR2 YSYEKL. Deletions cut 4 bases from V and 0 bases from J, with 15 bases between. CDR3 sequence: CASSRTKGVPTNEKLFF. In DNA form, the CDR3 reads TGCGCCAGCAGCCGTACTAAGGGGGTGCCAACTAATGAAAAACTGTTTTTT.

The chain links TRBV21-1 to TRBJ1-1; TRBD1, the table's D call, was not compared with the DNA. TRBV21-1 is a known pseudogene. The CDR3 loop spans 19 amino acids. CDR3 protein: CASRPGGQGARGGDTEAFF. Written as DNA, the CDR3 is TGTGCCAGCAGACCCGGCGGGCAGGGGGCGAGGGGGGGTGACACTGAAGCTTTCTTT.

For the CDR3, the DNA is TGTGCCAGCAGTGTAGGTCCTCTACAGGAGTACTCCTACGAGCAGTACGTC. Translated, it gives CASSVGPLQEYSYEQYV. The genes are TRBV6-1 and TRBJ2-7; D possibly corresponds to TRBD1 (5 bases). In germline, CDR1 is MNHNS, CDR2 SASEGT. V was cut by 4 bases and J by 0 bases, with 19 bases left in between. CDR3 size: 17 residues.

The chain has TRBV30 and TRBJ2-1; 9 bases are shared with TRBD2. The CDR3 is made up of 15 amino acids. CDR1 and CDR2 from the germline V gene are GTSNPN and SVGIG (reference sequence). With 3 bases clipped from V and 7 bases from J, the junction kept 10 bases outside the gene matches. The CDR3 sequence: CAWSIAGASLNEQFF. CDR3 in DNA: TGTGCCTGGAGCATAGCGGGAGCGAGTCTAAATGAGCAGTTCTTC.

J is TRBJ2-7 and V is TRBV6-5; TRBD2 matches 9 bases. The CDR3 covers 14 residues. The V and J ends lost 6 bases and 6 bases, in that order; junction bases with no gene match: 9. Per the germline V gene, CDR1 is MNHEY and CDR2 is SVGAGI. The DNA for the CDR3 is TGTGCCAGCAGCCATCCGAGACTAGCGGCCGAGCAGTACGTC. It translates to CASSHPRLAAEQYV.

The rearrangement joins TRBV9 to TRBJ1-3; 8 bases align to TRBD1. Trimming cost V 3 bases and J 2 bases; bases outside gene matches: 4. Germline CDR1 is SGDLS and CDR2 is YYNGEE. The CDR3 covers 15 residues. The CDR3 DNA sequence: TGTGCCAGCAGCGCCCGACAGGGGACTGGAAACACCATATATTTT. It specifies CASSARQGTGNTIYF.

The chain recombines TRBV5-1 with TRBJ2-7, with unresolved D. Germline CDR1 reads SGHRS; CDR2 reads YFSETQ. The CDR3 is made up of 14 amino acids. Trimming removed 0 bases from V and 2 bases from J, with 9 bases in between. The CDR3 region has the DNA TGCGCCAGCAGCTTGGGCCCTGGGCCCTACGAGCAGTACGTC. This gives the protein CASSLGPGPYEQYV.

This chain links TRBV19 with TRBJ1-1, with TRBD1 matching 7 bases. J was trimmed by 7 bases and V by 3 bases; bases with no gene match: 5. The germline CDR1 and CDR2 sequences are LNHDA and SQIVND (reference sequence). This CDR3 contains 13 residues. CDR3 loop: CASSIRDSDEAFF. CDR3 nucleotide sequence: TGTGCCAGTAGTATCCGGGACAGCGATGAAGCTTTCTTT.

The rearrangement uses TRBV10-3 and TRBJ2-1, with D possibly being TRBD2 (6 bases). Germline CDR1 ENHRY, CDR2 SYGVKD. The ends were cut back, 10 bases at V and 0 bases at J, with 16 bases in the middle. The CDR3 is 15 residues long. CDR3 region: CATSLSGSSYNEQFF. In DNA, the CDR3 is TGTGCCACCAGCCTTAGCGGCAGCTCCTACAATGAGCAGTTCTTC.

The chain carries TRBV27 and TRBJ1-1; possibly TRBD1 for D (5 bases). Germline V CDR1 and CDR2: MNHEY, SMNVEV (reference sequence). This CDR3 region has 13 residues. V lost 6 bases and J lost 5, with 13 bases in between. CDR3 residues: CASRSIDRTEAFF. The CDR3 bases are TGTGCCAGCAGATCTATCGACAGAACTGAAGCTTTCTTT.

The V gene is TRBV7-9, the J gene TRBJ1-2; no definite D call. Germline CDR1 SEHNR, CDR2 FQNEAQ (reference sequence). V was pared by 0 bases and J by 8 bases, with 10 bases between. The CDR3 sequence is 13 residues long. The CDR3 nucleotides are TGTGCCAGCAGCTTAGCTTCGGCGCGGGGCTACACCTTC. This sequence encodes CASSLASARGYTF.

The chain joins TRBV7-2 to TRBJ2-7; 7 nucleotides align to TRBD1. Germline CDR1 and CDR2: SGHTA and FQGNSA. The CDR3 is 15 amino acids. Trimming cost V 3 bases and J 2 bases; bases outside gene matches: 7. CDR3 loop: CASSLTGTVAYEQYV. The CDR3 bases are TGTGCCAGCAGCTTGACCGGGACAGTAGCCTACGAGCAGTACGTC.

V and J are TRBV24-1 and TRBJ1-2; 7 bases are shared with TRBD1. This CDR3 is 16 amino acids long. CDR1 is KGHDR and CDR2 is SFDVKD in the germline V gene. J was trimmed by 3 bases and V by 2 bases; bases with no gene match: 8. CDR3 loop: CATSDSVKTGDYGYTF. In DNA, the CDR3 is TGTGCCACCAGTGATTCCGTCAAAACAGGGGACTATGGCTACACCTTC.